This is a list of T cell receptor beta chains from one sample in a study of control samples from healthy donors and cancer patients. Profiling relied on immunoSEQ multiplex PCR, and the TCRdb table lists in-frame clones only, not all of them. The sample lists 140,000 to 150,000 clones, roughly 93% occurring once. Material for sequencing was blood. The receptors shown here come from a man between 18 and 29 years old in good health. The conserved cysteine and the conserved F or W are not part of the CDR3 here. The order of the fields is D gene, V gene, J gene, CDR3 protein. The D gene is left open where the match is weak.

D: TRBD2
V: TRBV6-2/TRBV6-3
J: TRBJ2-1
CDR3: ASSYFLAGGYNEQF

D: TRBD1
V: TRBV24-1
J: TRBJ1-2
CDR3: ATSGQGIGGYT

D: TRBD1
V: TRBV15
J: TRBJ1-1
CDR3: ATSNRGNTEAF

D: .
V: TRBV2
J: TRBJ2-5
CDR3: ASLIPGRARAQY

D: .
V: TRBV6-5
J: TRBJ2-3
CDR3: ASRGGVTDTQY

D: TRBD1
V: TRBV30
J: TRBJ1-2
CDR3: AWSWTGYGYT

D: .
V: TRBV11-2
J: TRBJ1-6
CDR3: ASSPRRASSPLH

D: .
V: TRBV27
J: TRBJ2-6
CDR3: ASSPRVAGANVLT

D: TRBD2
V: TRBV28
J: TRBJ2-7
CDR3: ASSLGLAGAYEQY

D: TRBD1
V: TRBV19
J: TRBJ1-5
CDR3: ASSVPGQGNQPQH

D: .
V: TRBV5-8
J: TRBJ1-1
CDR3: ASSPRGYTEAF

D: .
V: TRBV28
J: TRBJ1-1
CDR3: ASSLDGSMNTEAF

D: TRBD2
V: TRBV9
J: TRBJ2-2
CDR3: ASSVGGGTGELF

D: .
V: TRBV2
J: TRBJ1-5
CDR3: ASSEGEGGQPQH

D: TRBD1
V: TRBV9
J: TRBJ1-1
CDR3: ASSPGPRQGTEAF